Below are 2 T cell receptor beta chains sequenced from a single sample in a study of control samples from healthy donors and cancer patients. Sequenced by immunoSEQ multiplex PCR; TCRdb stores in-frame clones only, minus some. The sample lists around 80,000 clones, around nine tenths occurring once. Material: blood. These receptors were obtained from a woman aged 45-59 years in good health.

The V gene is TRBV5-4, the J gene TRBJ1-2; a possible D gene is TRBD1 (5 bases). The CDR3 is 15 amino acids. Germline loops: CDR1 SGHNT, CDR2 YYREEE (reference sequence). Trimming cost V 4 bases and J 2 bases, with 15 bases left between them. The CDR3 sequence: CASSPGGSPNYGYTF. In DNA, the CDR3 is TGTGCCAGCAGCCCGGGGGGTTCCCCCAACTATGGCTACACCTTC.

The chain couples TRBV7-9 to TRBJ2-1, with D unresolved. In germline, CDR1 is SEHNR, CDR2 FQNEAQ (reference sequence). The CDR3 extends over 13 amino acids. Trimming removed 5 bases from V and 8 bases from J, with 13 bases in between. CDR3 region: CASSARSRYEQFF. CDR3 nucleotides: TGTGCCAGCAGCGCCAGAAGTCGCTATGAGCAGTTCTTC.